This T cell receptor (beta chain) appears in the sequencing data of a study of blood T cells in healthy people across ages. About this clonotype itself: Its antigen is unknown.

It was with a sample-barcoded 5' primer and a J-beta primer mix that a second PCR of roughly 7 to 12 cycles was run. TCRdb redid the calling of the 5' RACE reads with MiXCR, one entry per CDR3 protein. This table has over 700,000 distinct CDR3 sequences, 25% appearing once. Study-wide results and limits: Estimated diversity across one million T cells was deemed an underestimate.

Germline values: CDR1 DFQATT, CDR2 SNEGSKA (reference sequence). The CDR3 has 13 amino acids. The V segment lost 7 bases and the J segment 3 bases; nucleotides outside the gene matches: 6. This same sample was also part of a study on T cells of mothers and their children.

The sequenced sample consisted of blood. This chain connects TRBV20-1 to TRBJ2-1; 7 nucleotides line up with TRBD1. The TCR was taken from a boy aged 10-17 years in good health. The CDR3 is CSGTTGFYNEQFF. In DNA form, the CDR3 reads TGCAGTGGAACGACAGGGTTCTACAATGAGCAGTTCTTC.